This TCR beta chain was profiled in a study of blood T cell repertoires in COVID-19. For the study at large: The cDNA or gDNA used as material had been derived from T cells, B-cell-depleted T cells, or PBMCs.

This clone has just one count. Original processing notes: Reference gene primers were amplified, and this amplification served to estimate nucleated cell counts. Repertoires were generated with immunoSEQ multiplex PCR, while TCRdb's copy carries only in-frame clones and drops some. The D gene and trimming were derived from the DNA, and the V and J assignments and clone size from that table. The repertoire has hundreds of thousands of clones, roughly 91% of them found once; the top ten carry less than 9%. Seattle-derived patients entered the study during active infection and were followed longitudinally. This CDR3 has 14 amino acids. Germline V gene sequence: CDR1 GTSNPN, CDR2 SVGIG (reference sequence). V dropped 3 bases and J dropped 6; count of bases not matched to a gene: 6.

The origin of this receptor is a woman aged 45-60 years with COVID-19, enrolled during active disease. V usage is TRBV30 and J usage is TRBJ1-4, with TRBD1 matching 8 bases. The sample consisted of peripheral blood. The CDR3 DNA reads as TGTGCCTGGAGCTACGGACAGGGTGATGAAAAACTGTTTTTT. Encoded protein: CAWSYGQGDEKLFF.